These T cell receptor beta chains were read from a single sample in a study of cytomegalovirus exposure and HLA in healthy donors. TCRdb's copy holds only in-frame clones and misses some; the assay was immunoSEQ multiplex PCR. This table holds approximately 190,000 clones. Input material: PBMCs. The receptors were gathered from a young man in good health and CMV-seronegative. Both conserved end residues are part of each CDR3. The D gene is left open where the match is weak.

-,TRBV6-5,TRBJ1-2,CAVGEDGYTF,TGTGCCGTGGGAGAGGACGGCTACACCTTC
-,TRBV18,TRBJ2-7,CASSPPARLSYEQYF,TGTGCCAGCTCACCACCCGCCAGGCTCTCCTACGAGCAGTACTTC
-,TRBV5-4,TRBJ2-5,CASSGGDFQETQYF,TGTGCCAGCAGCGGAGGGGATTTCCAAGAGACCCAGTACTTC
TRBD2,TRBV19,TRBJ2-3,CASSARPSGTDTQYF,TGTGCCAGTAGTGCCCGGCCTAGCGGTACAGATACGCAGTATTTT
-,TRBV25-1,TRBJ2-5,CASSESGTGWETQYF,TGTGCCAGCAGTGAATCGGGAACAGGGTGGGAGACCCAGTACTTC
-,TRBV29-1,TRBJ1-2,CSVEDQARVGGYTF,TGCAGCGTTGAAGATCAGGCCAGGGTAGGCGGCTACACCTTC
-,TRBV6-1,TRBJ1-1,CASSERGESEAFF,TGTGCCAGCAGTGAACGAGGAGAATCTGAAGCTTTCTTT
TRBD1,TRBV5-6,TRBJ1-6,CASSLDRGNSPLHF,TGTGCCAGCAGCTTGGACAGGGGGAATTCACCCCTCCACTTT
TRBD2,TRBV5-4,TRBJ2-7,CASSLASGGSYEQYF,TGTGCCAGCAGCCTCGCTAGCGGGGGCTCCTACGAGCAGTACTTC
TRBD1,TRBV29-1,TRBJ1-5,CSVGTERSNQPQHF,TGCAGCGTCGGGACAGAGAGGAGCAATCAGCCCCAGCATTTT
-,TRBV10-3,TRBJ1-5,CAISAMGGTRQPQHF,TGTGCCATCAGTGCAATGGGGGGAACCAGACAGCCCCAGCATTTT
-,TRBV18,TRBJ2-2,CASSPSLGGQTGELFF,TGTGCCAGCTCACCATCTCTCGGGGGGCAAACCGGGGAGCTGTTTTTT
-,TRBV10-3,TRBJ2-7,CAISFTGTKGEQYF,TGTGCCATCAGTTTTACCGGGACAAAGGGCGAGCAGTACTTC
TRBD1,TRBV7-6,TRBJ1-3,CASSFGTGAGNTIYF,TGTGCCAGCAGCTTCGGGACAGGGGCTGGAAACACCATATATTTT
-,TRBV19,TRBJ2-1,CASTIRDAGPGNEQFF,TGTGCCAGTACCATAAGGGACGCGGGGCCGGGCAATGAGCAGTTCTTC
-,TRBV11-2,TRBJ2-1,CASSLELATGNEQFF,TGTGCCAGCAGCTTAGAGCTAGCGACGGGGAATGAGCAGTTCTTC
-,TRBV2,TRBJ2-2,CASSDNPLDFGAGELFF,TGTGCCAGCAGTGATAACCCATTGGACTTTGGAGCCGGGGAGCTGTTTTTT
-,TRBV15,TRBJ1-6,CATSRAAFSPLHF,TGTGCCACCAGCAGAGCCGCGTTCTCACCCCTCCACTTT
-,TRBV7-2,TRBJ1-4,CASSFGQDFNEKLFF,TGTGCCAGCAGCTTCGGTCAGGATTTTAATGAAAAACTGTTTTTT
-,TRBV30,TRBJ1-5,CAWSVRGGSNQPQHF,TGTGCCTGGAGTGTACGGGGAGGAAGCAATCAGCCCCAGCATTTT
TRBD1,TRBV19,TRBJ1-5,CASTTNRGRASNQPQHF,TGTGCCAGTACGACGAACAGGGGGAGGGCTAGCAATCAGCCCCAGCATTTT
-,TRBV5-6,TRBJ2-3,CASSFGTDTQYF,TGTGCCAGCAGCTTCGGCACAGATACGCAGTATTTT
-,TRBV30,TRBJ2-7,CAWSGVGNHEQYF,TGTGCCTGGAGTGGGGTCGGGAACCACGAGCAGTACTTC
-,TRBV4-1,TRBJ1-4,CASSQGPLQLFF,TGCGCCAGCAGCCAAGGGCCCTTGCAACTGTTTTTT
-,TRBV5-1,TRBJ2-1,CASSLEVESGEQFF,TGCGCCAGCAGCTTGGAAGTGGAGTCGGGTGAGCAGTTCTTC
TRBD1,TRBV28,TRBJ1-3,CASSPPLGTANTIYF,TGTGCCAGCAGTCCCCCCCTAGGGACAGCGAACACCATATATTTT
-,TRBV27,TRBJ2-7,CASSPGLSYEQYF,TGTGCCAGCAGTCCAGGACTAAGCTACGAGCAGTACTTC
-,TRBV14,TRBJ2-7,CASSRPSAGDRSEQYF,TGTGCCAGCAGCCGGCCCTCGGCCGGGGATCGTAGCGAGCAGTACTTC
-,TRBV6-5,TRBJ2-5,CASSYGSGSKETQYF,TGTGCCAGCAGTTACGGGTCAGGGTCGAAAGAGACCCAGTACTTC
-,TRBV6-5,TRBJ1-1,CATSTVNTEAFF,TGTGCCACTTCCACAGTCAACACTGAAGCTTTCTTT
TRBD1,TRBV29-1,TRBJ1-2,CSVEDLGGDGYTF,TGCAGCGTTGAAGATCTAGGGGGCGATGGCTACACCTTC
TRBD2,TRBV4-2,TRBJ2-5,CASSQDPPSGSQETQYF,TGTGCCAGCAGCCAAGATCCCCCTAGCGGGTCCCAAGAGACCCAGTACTTC
TRBD1,TRBV28,TRBJ2-2,CASSLHITGAGELFF,TGTGCCAGCAGTTTACACATTACAGGGGCCGGGGAGCTGTTTTTT
TRBD2,TRBV5-4,TRBJ2-1,CASSLGRLAGGYNEQFF,TGTGCCAGCAGCTTGGGACGACTAGCGGGGGGTTACAATGAGCAGTTCTTC